The 20 T cell receptor beta chains below come from one sample, sequenced in a study of shared clonotypes between healthy human individuals. The method was immunoSEQ multiplex PCR; TCRdb's version includes in-frame clones alone and lacks a portion of them. The table has fewer than 850,000 clones, 80% to 95% seen once; the top ten hold roughly 36%. The sequenced material came from memory CD8+ T cells from PBMCs. Subset given: CD45RO+ cells pooled with CCR7-negative TemRA cells. The receptors come from a man between 18 and 29 years old in good health. Some clones in this sample may be carry-over from other donors' samples.

This clone was seen just once. J is TRBJ2-1 and V is TRBV28, with D possibly matching TRBD2 (6 bases). From germline, CDR1 is MDHEN and CDR2 SYDVKM. V lost 6 bases to trimming and J lost 0 bases, with 12 bases between them. This CDR3 comprises 15 residues. The CDR3 region has the DNA TGTGCCAGCAGGGGTAGCGGTAGCTCCTACAATGAGCAGTTCTTC. Amino acids: CASRGSGSSYNEQFF.

This sequence joins TRBV6-5 and TRBJ2-3, with D uncertain. The CDR3 covers 15 residues. The germline gives CDR1 MNHEY, CDR2 SVGAGI. V lost 2 bases and J 4 bases, leaving 13 bases between the germline ends. The DNA of the CDR3 is TGTGCCAGCAGTTACGTTGGGCCAGGATCAGATACGCAGTATTTT. This translates into CASSYVGPGSDTQYF.

This clone was recorded only once. This chain joins TRBV5-6 and TRBJ1-1; D is uncertain. V shed 4 bases and J shed 1 base, with 5 bases lying between them. Germline V CDR1 and CDR2: SGHDT, YYEEEE. There are 12 residues in the CDR3. The CDR3 loop reads CASSAGNTEAFF. CDR3 DNA sequence: TGTGCCAGCAGCGCAGGGAACACTGAAGCTTTCTTT.

For this clone: A far larger clone differs by one base, so this is likely a read error. V and J are TRBV7-9 and TRBJ1-4; D is undetermined. Germline CDR1 and CDR2: SEHNR and FQNEAQ (reference sequence). Between the trimmed V and J ends, which lost 4 bases and 4 bases, there was a span of 16 bases. The CDR3 loop spans 16 amino acids. Written as DNA, the CDR3 is TGTGCCAGCAGCTCGACTCGGACGGGTAGTAATGAAAAACTGTTTTTT. This sequence encodes CASSSTRTGSNEKLFF.

The sample holds one count of this clone. This chain links TRBV19 with TRBJ1-1; D uncertain. Trimming removed 1 base from V and 0 bases from J, with 9 bases in between. Germline CDR1 is LNHDA and CDR2 is SQIVND (reference sequence). The CDR3 has 15 amino acids. CDR3 nucleotide sequence: TGTGCCAGTAGTATAGGGGCCACCATGAACACTGAAGCTTTCTTT. It codes for CASSIGATMNTEAFF.

The chain links TRBV7-9 to TRBJ2-1, with D perhaps matching TRBD1 (7 bases). Germline assignment: CDR1 SEHNR and CDR2 FQNEAQ (reference sequence). Trimming took 5 bases from V and 10 from J, leaving 12 bases between them. The CDR3 covers 12 residues. The CDR3 protein is CASSQGGSEQFF. The CDR3 DNA reads TGTGCCAGCAGCCAGGGGGGAAGCGAGCAGTTCTTC.

The rearrangement uses TRBV11-2 and TRBJ2-7; 8 bases are a match to TRBD1. The length of the CDR3 is 15 residues. Germline assignment: CDR1 SGHAT and CDR2 FQNNGV. J lost 2 bases, V lost 4 bases, and 7 bases had no gene match. The CDR3 nucleotides read TGTGCCAGCAGCTCATGGACAGGGTATACCTACGAGCAGTACTTC. Translated, it gives CASSSWTGYTYEQYF.

The CDR3 DNA sequence: TGTGCCAGCAGCTTGGAGAACGCGGCGGAGACCCAGTACTTC. Its translation is CASSLENAAETQYF. This sequence joins TRBV5-4 and TRBJ2-5, with unresolved D. V gave up 0 bases and J gave up 5 bases, with 11 bases separating them. The CDR3 has 14 residues. Germline V gene sequence: CDR1 SGHNT, CDR2 YYREEE (reference sequence).

This clone has just one count. The J gene is TRBJ1-2, the V gene TRBV5-4; TRBD1 matches at 7 bases. J lost 4 bases, V lost 0 bases, and 12 bases had no gene match. The CDR3 has 17 residues. Per germline, CDR1 SGHNT and CDR2 YYREEE (reference sequence). The DNA of the CDR3 is TGTGCCAGCAGCTTGGCCCCGGGTGAGGGGGCAAGCTATGGCTACACCTTC. Residues: CASSLAPGEGASYGYTF.

This clone has just a few counts. This chain links TRBV5-1 with TRBJ1-4; 7 nucleotides agree with TRBD1. CDR3 size: 15 residues. Trimming cost V 0 bases and J 6 bases; bases outside gene matches: 5. Germline loops: CDR1 SGHRS, CDR2 YFSETQ. CDR3 nucleotide sequence: TGCGCCAGCAGCTTGGGACAGGGTTTGGATGAAAAACTGTTTTTT. This translates into CASSLGQGLDEKLFF.

This chain uses TRBV7-8 with TRBJ2-7; D is perhaps TRBD1 (5 bases). V lost 1 base and J 3 bases, leaving 13 bases between the germline ends. The CDR3 extends over 15 amino acids. Germline V CDR1 and CDR2: SGHVS, FQNEAQ. The CDR3 sequence: CASSLVTGVSYEQYF. CDR3 coding DNA: TGTGCCAGCAGCTTAGTTACAGGAGTTAGCTACGAGCAGTACTTC.

The genes are TRBV13 and TRBJ1-1, with unresolved D. The V and J ends lost 1 base and 0 bases respectively, with 9 bases between them. The CDR3 contains 15 residues. Germline CDR1 reads PRHDT; CDR2 reads FYEKMQ (reference sequence). The CDR3 coding sequence is TGTGCCAGCAGCTTAGCGTCCGGCTTGAACACTGAAGCTTTCTTT. This sequence encodes CASSLASGLNTEAFF.

This chain uses TRBV7-6 with TRBJ2-7; D is possibly TRBD1 or TRBD2 (5 bases each). The CDR3 loop spans 14 amino acids. V was cut by 0 bases and J by 6 bases, with 12 bases left in between. Germline V gene data show CDR1 as SGHVS and CDR2 as FNYEAQ. CDR3 amino acids: CASSLASGAGEQYF. DNA of the CDR3: TGTGCCAGCAGCTTAGCGTCCGGGGCGGGCGAGCAGTACTTC.

The CDR3 sequence is CASSLDDRVGGYTF. The CDR3 DNA follows: TGCGCCAGCAGCTTGGACGACAGGGTGGGAGGCTACACCTTC. The J gene is TRBJ1-2, the V gene TRBV5-1, with 7 bases aligning to TRBD1. Germline V CDR1 and CDR2: SGHRS, YFSETQ. The ends lost 0 bases at V and 8 bases at J; junction bases unmatched: 7. The CDR3 spans 14 residues.

The chain recombines TRBV28 with TRBJ2-5; D gene unclear. Germline CDR1 reads MDHEN; CDR2 reads SYDVKM. The V end lost 3 bases, the J end lost 5 bases, and 13 bases lay between the germline ends. The CDR3 spans 14 residues. CDR3 bases: TGTGCCAGCAGTTTGGGTCCAGCAGCGGAGACCCAGTACTTC. Its protein product is CASSLGPAAETQYF. Combining the CDR3 with reference TRBV28 and TRBJ2-5 gives the whole variable domain DVKVTQSSRYLVKRTGEKVFLECVQDMDHENMFWYRQDPGLGLRLIYFSYDVKMKEKGDIPEGYSVSREKKERFSLILESASTNQTSMYLCASSLGPAAETQYFGPGTRLLVL.

Of note for this clone: The sample holds other DNA sequences that translate to the same CDR3. The chain links TRBV13 to TRBJ1-3; D remains ambiguous. V lost 2 bases, J lost 4 bases, and 3 bases lay in between. CDR3 size: 12 residues. CDR1 PRHDT and CDR2 FYEKMQ come from the germline V gene (reference sequence). The CDR3 DNA reads as TGTGCCAGCAGCTTAACCGGAAACACCATATATTTT. Its translation: CASSLTGNTIYF.

This chain connects TRBV28 to TRBJ2-1; the D is unclear. Trimming stripped 2 bases from V and 9 bases from J, with 11 bases between. This CDR3 has 13 residues. Germline loops: CDR1 MDHEN, CDR2 SYDVKM. CDR3 coding DNA: TGTGCCAGCAGTTTAGGGGAAGGCGGTGAGCAGTTCTTC. It is translated as CASSLGEGGEQFF.

The V and J genes are TRBV16 and TRBJ1-1; D remains ambiguous. CDR1 and CDR2 (germline): KGHSY, FQNENV. V lost 4 bases, J lost 7 bases, and 13 bases lay in between. The CDR3 spans 13 residues. The CDR3 DNA follows: TGTGCCAGCAGCCTATCCCCCGCCGTTGAAGCTTTCTTT. It translates to CASSLSPAVEAFF. Full variable domain (outside the CDR3, taken from reference TRBV16 and TRBJ1-1): GEEVAQTPKHLVRGEGQKAKLYCAPIKGHSYVFWYQQVLKNEFKFLISFQNENVFDETGMPKERFSAKCLPNSPCSLEIQATKLEDSAVYFCASSLSPAVEAFFGQGTRLTVV.

The chain joins TRBV27 to TRBJ2-7, with a weak D call TRBD1 (5 bases). The CDR3 is made up of 16 amino acids. Germline CDR1 is MNHEY and CDR2 is SMNVEV (reference sequence). Between the trimmed V and J ends, which lost 6 bases and 3 bases, there was a span of 21 bases. CDR3 region: CASSPSKGFYHYEQYF. The CDR3 nucleotides are TGTGCCAGCAGCCCCTCGAAGGGGTTCTATCACTACGAGCAGTACTTC.

The genes are TRBV28 and TRBJ1-2, with TRBD1 matching over 11 bases. From germline, CDR1 is MDHEN and CDR2 SYDVKM. J lost 6 bases, V lost 6 bases, and 6 bases had no gene match. The CDR3 length is 14 residues. CDR3 in amino acids: CASRRTGGLNGYTF. The CDR3 DNA reads as TGTGCCAGCAGGCGGACAGGGGGCTTGAATGGCTACACCTTC.